This T cell receptor (beta chain) was captured by sequencing in a study of blood T cells in healthy people across ages. With regard to this clonotype: Antigen: not known.

Using a J-beta primer mix together with a sample-barcoded 5' primer, a second PCR was run for about 6 to 12 cycles. TCRdb independently ran MiXCR on the 5' RACE reads; one entry per CDR3 protein. The sample holds 1.6 million or so distinct CDR3 sequences; roughly a third are singletons and the top ten take 11%. V was pared by 4 bases and J by 10 bases, with 13 bases between. This CDR3 spans 12 amino acids. Per germline, CDR1 SEHNR and CDR2 FQNEAQ (reference sequence). Notes on the study in general: Estimates based on one million T cells were treated as lower bounds.

This chain joins TRBV7-9 and TRBJ1-1; D not certain. The sequenced material came from blood. The sequence came from a woman aged 25 to 39 in good health. This chain's CDR3 is CASSSLASGAFF. CDR3 nucleotides: TGTGCCAGCAGCTCTCTGGCGTCCGGAGCTTTCTTT. The entire variable domain, with the rest obtained from reference TRBV7-9 and TRBJ1-1, is as follows: DTGVSQNPRHKITKRGQNVTFRCDPISEHNRLYWYRQTLGQGPEFLTYFQNEAQLEKSRLLSDRFSAERPKGSFSTLEIQRTEQGDSAMYLCASSSLASGAFFGQGTRLTVV.